This T cell receptor (beta chain) was retrieved from a study of control samples from healthy donors and cancer patients. Germline V gene data show CDR1 as SGHRS and CDR2 as YFSETQ. The CDR3 spans 14 residues. Germline trimming cut 4 bases from V and 5 bases from J; bases unmatched to any gene: 7. Some clones are missing from TCRdb's copy, which holds only in-frame ones; the method was immunoSEQ multiplex PCR. This table holds around 100,000 clones, about 85% found once. The TCR originated in a woman aged 70 to 79 in good health. This chain connects TRBV5-1 to TRBJ2-7; 9 nucleotides line up with TRBD1. The sequencing input was blood. CDR3 DNA sequence: TGCGCCAGCAGCGAAACCGGGACAGGGAACGAGCAGTACTTC. It is translated as CASSETGTGNEQYF.